One sample yielded the 11 T cell receptor beta chains listed below, sequenced in a study of CD4 T cells in relation to SARS-CoV-2 and coronaviruses. These receptors lack a known antigen. Before the COVID-19 pandemic, during about 2010-2018, CD4+ T cells were taken from unexposed donors. The cells were cultured for under twelve days before CD4+ T cells were isolated. This table comes from immunoSEQ multiplex PCR, and its TCRdb copy is limited to in-frame clones, with some not included. The table has 25,000 to 30,000 clones, 74% seen once. The material sequenced was CD4+ T cells from PBMCs, cultured in vitro. The receptors were sampled from a human donor in good health.

This clone was detected only a few times. CDR3 region: CATGEGNTDTQYF. The CDR3 nucleotides read TGCGCCACAGGGGAGGGCAACACAGATACGCAGTATTTT. V is TRBV10-1 and J is TRBJ2-3; D is possibly TRBD2 (7 bases). Trimming took 10 bases from V and 2 from J, leaving 13 bases between them. The V gene's germline CDR1 is WNHNN and CDR2 SYGVQD (reference sequence). The CDR3 is made up of 13 amino acids.

CDR3 in amino acids: CASSAGQGYTGELFF. The CDR3 nucleotides read TGTGCCAGCAGCGCGGGACAGGGGTACACCGGGGAGCTGTTTTTT. The chain uses TRBV7-9 and TRBJ2-2, with 10 positions matching TRBD1. This CDR3 spans 15 amino acids. The V and J ends lost 5 bases and 3 bases, in that order; junction bases with no gene match: 3. From germline, CDR1 is SEHNR and CDR2 FQNEAQ (reference sequence).

This clone was seen more than once but under ten times. The chain links TRBV7-2 to TRBJ1-1, with 7 bases lining up with TRBD1. The germline V gene encodes CDR1 SGHTA and CDR2 FQGNSA. With V trimmed by 1 base and J by 8 bases, 4 bases remained unmatched. The CDR3 is 13 amino acids. CDR3 sequence reads: CASSLEIRGEAFF. The CDR3 DNA follows: TGTGCCAGCAGCTTAGAAATCAGGGGGGAAGCTTTCTTT.

The chain has TRBV6-6 and TRBJ1-2; D remains unclear. V lost 6 bases to trimming and J lost 2 bases, with 7 bases between them. The CDR3 is made up of 12 amino acids. Germline V lookup: CDR1 MNHNY, CDR2 SVGAGI (reference sequence). The chain's CDR3 is CASSPENYGYTF. CDR3 nucleotides: TGTGCCAGCAGCCCCGAAAACTATGGCTACACCTTC.

The V gene is TRBV18, the J gene TRBJ1-4, with 10 bases matching TRBD1. This CDR3 is 14 amino acids long. Trimming cost V 6 bases and J 6 bases; bases outside gene matches: 4. Germline lookup yields CDR1 KGHSH and CDR2 LQKENI. CDR3 region: CASSGQGTDEKLFF. The CDR3 coding sequence is TGTGCCAGCTCGGGACAGGGGACGGATGAAAAACTGTTTTTT.

This clone has more than one count but fewer than ten. The gene calls are TRBV7-2 and TRBJ2-1; D call uncertain. Trimming left V 1 base short and J 4 bases short, with 5 bases between. Per germline, CDR1 SGHTA and CDR2 FQGNSA. This CDR3 region has 13 residues. DNA of the CDR3: TGTGCCAGCAGCTTAGGACTTTACAATGAGCAGTTCTTC. It specifies CASSLGLYNEQFF.

The chain carries TRBV10-3 and TRBJ1-5, with TRBD1 matching 11 bases. The germline CDR1 and CDR2 sequences are ENHRY and SYGVKD. V was pared by 6 bases and J by 4 bases, with 5 bases of the junction left unmatched. The CDR3 has 15 amino acids. The DNA for the CDR3 is TGTGCCATCAGCCCGGGACAGGGGGGGAATCAGCCCCAGCATTTT. Its translation is CAISPGQGGNQPQHF.

A remark on this clone: The germline gene is not matched at one end of the junction; a read error may be the cause. The J gene is TRBJ2-6, the V gene TRBV7-7; the match to TRBD1 covers 8 bases. This CDR3 is built from 16 residues. Germline V gene data show CDR1 as SSHAT and CDR2 as FNYEAQ (reference sequence). CDR3 loop: CASSLGQGSGANVLTF. Here the CDR3 DNA reads TGTGCTAGCAGCTTAGGACAGGGTTCTGGGGCCAACGTCCTGACTTTC. The variable domain in full, completed from reference TRBV7-7 and TRBJ2-6, reads GAGVSQSPRYKVTKRGQDVTLRCDPISSHATLYWYQQALGQGPEFLTYFNYEAQPDKSGLPSDRFSAERPEGSISTLTIQRTEQRDSAMYRCASSLGQGSGANVLTFGAGSRLTVL.

The chain employs TRBV7-9 and TRBJ1-1; D possibly corresponds to TRBD1 (6 bases). V shed 7 bases and J shed 6 bases, with 24 bases lying between them. CDR3 length equals 16 residues. The germline V gene has CDR1 SEHNR and CDR2 FQNEAQ (reference sequence). The CDR3 loop reads CASTPRGGHSSAEAFF. As DNA, the CDR3 is TGTGCCAGCACCCCTCGGGGGGGCCACTCCTCAGCTGAAGCTTTCTTT. The full variable domain, completed using reference TRBV7-9 and TRBJ1-1, is DTGVSQNPRHKITKRGQNVTFRCDPISEHNRLYWYRQTLGQGPEFLTYFQNEAQLEKSRLLSDRFSAERPKGSFSTLEIQRTEQGDSAMYLCASTPRGGHSSAEAFFGQGTRLTVV.

The chain links TRBV29-1 to TRBJ2-3; D perhaps matches TRBD2 (5 bases). V was clipped by 4 bases and J by 2 bases, with 10 bases between them. In germline, CDR1 is SQVTM, CDR2 ANQGSEA. This CDR3 contains 13 residues. The CDR3 DNA follows: TGCAGCGTTGCCGGGATTAACACAGATACGCAGTATTTT. This codes for CSVAGINTDTQYF.

The CDR3 region has the DNA TGTGCCAGCAGCTTACCTTTTTTGGGCTGGTCGGATGAAGCTTTCTTT. Amino acids: CASSLPFLGWSDEAFF. V is TRBV7-7 and J is TRBJ1-1; D gene uncertain. The germline V and J ends were trimmed by 2 bases and 7 bases, with 20 bases remaining between them. The CDR3 length is 16 residues. The germline V gene has CDR1 SSHAT and CDR2 FNYEAQ (reference sequence).